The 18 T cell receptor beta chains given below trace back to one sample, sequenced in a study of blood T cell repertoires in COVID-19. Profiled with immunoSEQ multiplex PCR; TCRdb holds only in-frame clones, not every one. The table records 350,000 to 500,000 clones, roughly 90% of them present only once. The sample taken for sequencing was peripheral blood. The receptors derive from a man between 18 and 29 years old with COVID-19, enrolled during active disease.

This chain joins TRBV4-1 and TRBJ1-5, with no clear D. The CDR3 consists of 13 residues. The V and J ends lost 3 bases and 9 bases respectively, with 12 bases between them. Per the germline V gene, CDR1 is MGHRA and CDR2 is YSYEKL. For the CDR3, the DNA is TGCGCCAGCAGCCAGCCGGGAGGAGGGCCCCAGCATTTT. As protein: CASSQPGGGPQHF.

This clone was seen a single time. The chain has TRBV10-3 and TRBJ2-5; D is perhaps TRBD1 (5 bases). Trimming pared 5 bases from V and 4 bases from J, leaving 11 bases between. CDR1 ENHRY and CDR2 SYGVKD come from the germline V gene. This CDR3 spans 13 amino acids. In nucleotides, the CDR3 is TGTGCCATCAGTAACACAGGTGGAGAGACCCAGTACTTC. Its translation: CAISNTGGETQYF.

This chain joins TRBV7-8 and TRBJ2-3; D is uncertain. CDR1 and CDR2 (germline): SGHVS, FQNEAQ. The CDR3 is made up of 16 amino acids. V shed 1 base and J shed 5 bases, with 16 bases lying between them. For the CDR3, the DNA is TGTGCCAGCAGCTTAGGTAGTATGTTTGAAGAAGATACGCAGTATTTT. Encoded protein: CASSLGSMFEEDTQYF.

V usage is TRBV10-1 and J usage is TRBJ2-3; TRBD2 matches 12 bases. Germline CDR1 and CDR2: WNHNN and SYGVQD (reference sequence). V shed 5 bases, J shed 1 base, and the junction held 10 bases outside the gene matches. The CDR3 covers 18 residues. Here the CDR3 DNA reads TGCGCCAGCAGTTTACTAGCGGGAGGTGGTGCGCGCACAGATACGCAGTATTTT. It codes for CASSLLAGGGARTDTQYF.

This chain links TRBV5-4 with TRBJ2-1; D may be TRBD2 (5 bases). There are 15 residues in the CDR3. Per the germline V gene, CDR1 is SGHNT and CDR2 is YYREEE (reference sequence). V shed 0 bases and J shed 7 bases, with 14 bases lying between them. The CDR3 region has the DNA TGTGCCAGCAGCTTGGCGGGTGGGAGTCAGAATGAGCAGTTCTTC. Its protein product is CASSLAGGSQNEQFF. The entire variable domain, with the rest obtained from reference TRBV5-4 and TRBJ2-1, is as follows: ETGVTQSPTHLIKTRGQQVTLRCSSQSGHNTVSWYQQALGQGPQFIFQYYREEENGRGNFPPRFSGLQFPNYSSELNVNALELDDSALYLCASSLAGGSQNEQFFGPGTRLTVL.

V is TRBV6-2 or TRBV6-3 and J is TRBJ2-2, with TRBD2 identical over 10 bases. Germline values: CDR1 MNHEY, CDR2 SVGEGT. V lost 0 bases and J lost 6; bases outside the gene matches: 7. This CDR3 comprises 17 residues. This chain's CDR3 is CASSYSRAGGLAGELFF. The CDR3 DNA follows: TGTGCCAGCAGTTACTCGCGAGCGGGGGGGCTTGCCGGGGAGCTGTTTTTT.

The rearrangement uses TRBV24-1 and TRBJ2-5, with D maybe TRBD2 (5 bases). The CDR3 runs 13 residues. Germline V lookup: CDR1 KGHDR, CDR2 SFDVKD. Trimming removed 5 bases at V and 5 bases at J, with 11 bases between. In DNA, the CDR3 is TGTGCCACCAGTGGACGGGGTCGGGAGACCCAGTACTTC. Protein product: CATSGRGRETQYF.

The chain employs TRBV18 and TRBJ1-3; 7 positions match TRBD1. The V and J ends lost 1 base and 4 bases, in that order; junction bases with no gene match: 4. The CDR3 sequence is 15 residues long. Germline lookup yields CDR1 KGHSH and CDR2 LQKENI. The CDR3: CASSPQGARGNTIYF. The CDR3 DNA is TGTGCCAGCTCACCACAGGGGGCGCGCGGAAACACCATATATTTT.

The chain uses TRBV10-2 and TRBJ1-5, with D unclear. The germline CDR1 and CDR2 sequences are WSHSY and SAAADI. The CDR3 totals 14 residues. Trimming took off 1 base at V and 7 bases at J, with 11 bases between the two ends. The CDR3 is CASSEFTVYQPQHF. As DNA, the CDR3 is TGCGCCAGCAGTGAGTTTACGGTGTACCAGCCCCAGCATTTT.

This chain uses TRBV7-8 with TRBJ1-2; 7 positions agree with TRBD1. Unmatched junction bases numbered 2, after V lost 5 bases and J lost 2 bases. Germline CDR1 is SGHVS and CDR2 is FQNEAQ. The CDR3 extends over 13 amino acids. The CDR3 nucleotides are TGTGCCAGCAGCCAGACAGGGAACTATGGCTACACCTTC. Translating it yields CASSQTGNYGYTF.

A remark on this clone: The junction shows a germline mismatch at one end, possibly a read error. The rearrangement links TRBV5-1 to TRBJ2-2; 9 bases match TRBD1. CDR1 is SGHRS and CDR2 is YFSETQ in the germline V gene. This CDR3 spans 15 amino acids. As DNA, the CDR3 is TGCGCCAGCAGTTTGGACAGGGGATTAACCGGGGAGCTGTTTTTT. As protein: CASSLDRGLTGELFF.

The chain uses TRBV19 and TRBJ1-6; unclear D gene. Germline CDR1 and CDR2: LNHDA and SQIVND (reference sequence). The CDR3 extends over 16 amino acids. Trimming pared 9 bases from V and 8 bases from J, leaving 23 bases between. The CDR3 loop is CASNGWEAGIDSPLHF. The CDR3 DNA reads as TGTGCCAGCAACGGTTGGGAGGCGGGAATAGATTCACCCCTCCACTTT.

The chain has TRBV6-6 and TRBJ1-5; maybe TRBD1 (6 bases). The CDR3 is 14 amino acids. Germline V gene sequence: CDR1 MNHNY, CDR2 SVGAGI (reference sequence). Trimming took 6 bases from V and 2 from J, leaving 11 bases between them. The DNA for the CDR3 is TGTGCCAGCAGGAACAGGGCGGGCAATCAGCCCCAGCATTTT. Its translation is CASRNRAGNQPQHF.

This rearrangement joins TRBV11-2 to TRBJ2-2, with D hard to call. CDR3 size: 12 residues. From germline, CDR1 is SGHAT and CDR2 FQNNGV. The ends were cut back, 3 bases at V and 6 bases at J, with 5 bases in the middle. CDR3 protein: CASSLYAGELFF. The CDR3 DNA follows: TGTGCCAGCAGCTTGTATGCCGGGGAGCTGTTTTTT.

CDR3 sequence (DNA): TGTGCCAGCAGTGTAGCGGATTACAATGAGCAGTTCTTC. Its translation is CASSVADYNEQFF. V is TRBV5-4 and J is TRBJ2-1; the D gene is possibly TRBD2 (6 bases). The CDR3 covers 13 residues. Germline V CDR1 and CDR2: SGHNT, YYREEE (reference sequence). Deletions cut 5 bases from V and 4 bases from J, with 10 bases between. Drawing the rest from reference TRBV5-4 and TRBJ2-1, the complete variable domain is ETGVTQSPTHLIKTRGQQVTLRCSSQSGHNTVSWYQQALGQGPQFIFQYYREEENGRGNFPPRFSGLQFPNYSSELNVNALELDDSALYLCASSVADYNEQFFGPGTRLTVL.

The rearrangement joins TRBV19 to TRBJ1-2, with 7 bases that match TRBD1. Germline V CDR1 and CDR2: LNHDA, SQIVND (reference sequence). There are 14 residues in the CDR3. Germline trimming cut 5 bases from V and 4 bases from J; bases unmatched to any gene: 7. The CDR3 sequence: CASSGSRDSYGYTF. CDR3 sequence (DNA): TGTGCCAGTAGTGGAAGCCGGGACAGCTATGGCTACACCTTC.

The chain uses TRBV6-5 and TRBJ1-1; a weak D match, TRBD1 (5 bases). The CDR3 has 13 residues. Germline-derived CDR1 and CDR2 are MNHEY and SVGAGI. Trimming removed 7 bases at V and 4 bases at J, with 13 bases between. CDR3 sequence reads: CASTAMGGTEAFF. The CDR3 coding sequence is TGTGCCAGCACTGCCATGGGGGGCACTGAAGCTTTCTTT.

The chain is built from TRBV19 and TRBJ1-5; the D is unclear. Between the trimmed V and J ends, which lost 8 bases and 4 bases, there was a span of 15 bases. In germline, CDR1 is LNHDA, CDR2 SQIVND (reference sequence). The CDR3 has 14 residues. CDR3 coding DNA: TGTGCCAGTCACTGGCGGACTGGGAATCAGCCCCAGCATTTT. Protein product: CASHWRTGNQPQHF.